This record looks at one T cell receptor (beta chain) sequence and its context. This specimen belongs to a study of blood T cell repertoires in COVID-19. Study at large: Both acute and convalescent COVID-19 samples were obtained from the United States, Italy and Spain.

Original data processing: Reference gene primer amplification yielded estimated nucleated cell counts. Method: immunoSEQ multiplex PCR; TCRdb's copy keeps in-frame clones and lacks some. That table is the source of V, J and clone size, and D and trimming were worked out from the DNA. The sample yields roughly 250,000 clones, around 90% seen once. The CDR3 sequence is 14 residues long. Germline CDR1 reads LNHDA; CDR2 reads SQIVND (reference sequence). V gave up 7 bases and J gave up 2 bases; unmatched junction bases: 7. The sequenced sample consisted of peripheral blood. This clonotype was obtained from a man younger than 45 with COVID-19, enrolled during active disease. The chain is built from TRBV19 and TRBJ1-1; 7 bases line up with TRBD1. CDR3 in amino acids: CASTLQGSNTEAFF. DNA of the CDR3: TGTGCCAGTACTTTACAGGGGTCAAACACTGAAGCTTTCTTT.